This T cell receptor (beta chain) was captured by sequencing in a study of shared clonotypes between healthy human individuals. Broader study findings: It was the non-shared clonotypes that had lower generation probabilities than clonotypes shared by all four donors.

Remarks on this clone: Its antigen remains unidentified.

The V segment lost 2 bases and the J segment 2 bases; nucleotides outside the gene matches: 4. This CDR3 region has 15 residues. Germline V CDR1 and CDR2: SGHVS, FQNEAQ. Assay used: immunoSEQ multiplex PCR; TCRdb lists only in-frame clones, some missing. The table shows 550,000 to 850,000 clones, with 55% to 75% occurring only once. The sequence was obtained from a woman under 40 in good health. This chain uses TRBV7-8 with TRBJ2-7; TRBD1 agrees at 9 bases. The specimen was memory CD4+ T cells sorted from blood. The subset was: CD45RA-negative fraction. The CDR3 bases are TGTGCCAGCAGCTTAAGGACAGGGGTAACCTACGAGCAGTACTTC. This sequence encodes CASSLRTGVTYEQYF.